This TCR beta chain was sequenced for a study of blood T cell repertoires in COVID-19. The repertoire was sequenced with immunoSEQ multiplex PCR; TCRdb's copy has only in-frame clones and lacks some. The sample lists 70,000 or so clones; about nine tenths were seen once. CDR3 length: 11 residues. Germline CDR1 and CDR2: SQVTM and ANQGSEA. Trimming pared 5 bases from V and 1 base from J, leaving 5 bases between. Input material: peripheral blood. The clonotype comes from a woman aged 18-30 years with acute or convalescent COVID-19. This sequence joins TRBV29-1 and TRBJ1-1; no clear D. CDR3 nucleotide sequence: TGCAGCGTTCGAGGGAACACTGAAGCTTTCTTT. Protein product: CSVRGNTEAFF.